Below are 10 T cell receptor beta chains sequenced from a single sample in a study of blood T cell repertoires in COVID-19. Only in-frame clones appear in the TCRdb table, and some are missing; sequencing was by immunoSEQ multiplex PCR. The sample gives some 26,000 clones, around 72% of which show up once; 43% is in the top ten. Sequencing was carried out using peripheral blood. Receptors originate from an elderly woman with acute or convalescent COVID-19.

The chain links TRBV5-6 to TRBJ1-2; TRBD1 agrees at 9 bases. The J segment lost 8 bases and the V segment lost 2 bases, leaving 7 bases of the junction unmatched. Germline CDR1 is SGHDT and CDR2 is YYEEEE. This CDR3 comprises 14 residues. The CDR3 bases are TGTGCCAGCAGCTTTACCGGGACAGGGACCGGCTACACCTTC. It yields the protein CASSFTGTGTGYTF.

The chain combines TRBV5-5 with TRBJ2-5, with unresolved D. With 5 bases removed from V and 2 bases from J, the gap between germline ends came to 10 bases. The CDR3 spans 13 residues. The V gene's germline CDR1 is SGHKS and CDR2 YYEKEE (reference sequence). CDR3 in amino acids: CASRRTSQETQYF. CDR3 DNA: TGTGCCAGCAGGCGAACTTCACAAGAGACCCAGTACTTC. The variable domain in full, with the rest retrieved from reference TRBV5-5 and TRBJ2-5, is DAGVTQSPTHLIKTRGQQVTLRCSPISGHKSVSWYQQVLGQGPQFIFQYYEKEERGRGNFPDRFSARQFPNYSSELNVNALLLGDSALYLCASRRTSQETQYFGPGTRLLVL.

The chain employs TRBV27 and TRBJ1-4, with 9 positions matching TRBD1. The CDR3 contains 16 residues. The V gene's germline CDR1 is MNHEY and CDR2 SMNVEV (reference sequence). Trimming removed 0 bases from V and 7 bases from J; junction bases left unmatched: 6. The CDR3 region is CASSLSPGQGGEKLFF. The CDR3 bases are TGTGCCAGCAGTTTATCGCCGGGACAGGGTGGTGAAAAACTGTTTTTT.

This rearrangement joins TRBV4-3 to TRBJ2-3; 7 bases are a match to TRBD1. Unmatched junction bases numbered 2, after V lost 1 base and J lost 4 bases. The V gene's germline CDR1 is LGHNA and CDR2 YSLEER. The CDR3 covers 14 residues. The CDR3 spells CASSQVTGSDTQYF. In DNA form, the CDR3 reads TGCGCCAGCAGCCAAGTGACAGGGTCAGATACGCAGTATTTT.

This clone was recorded only once. The CDR3 loop is CASTVVGQGLSYQPQHF. DNA of the CDR3: TGTGCCAGCACTGTTGTGGGACAGGGATTATCCTATCAGCCCCAGCATTTT. The rearrangement links TRBV5-4 to TRBJ1-5, with 9 bases lining up with TRBD1. With V trimmed by 6 bases and J by 5 bases, 15 bases remained unmatched. This CDR3 is built from 17 residues. Germline loops: CDR1 SGHNT, CDR2 YYREEE (reference sequence).

This chain uses TRBV5-1 with TRBJ1-1; maybe TRBD1 (5 bases). V was cut by 3 bases and J by 1 base, with 13 bases left in between. The germline V gene has CDR1 SGHRS and CDR2 YFSETQ. The CDR3 is made up of 15 amino acids. CDR3 loop: CASSSGVVANTEAFF. In DNA form, the CDR3 reads TGCGCCAGCAGCTCGGGGGTCGTAGCGAACACTGAAGCTTTCTTT.

The chain carries TRBV6-6 and TRBJ2-3; tentatively, D is TRBD2 (5 bases). The CDR3 loop spans 14 amino acids. Germline V gives CDR1 MNHNY, CDR2 SVGAGI (reference sequence). The germline V and J ends were trimmed by 2 bases and 2 bases, with 8 bases remaining between them. CDR3 amino acids: CASSYPGLTDTQYF. CDR3 bases: TGTGCCAGCAGTTACCCCGGACTCACAGATACGCAGTATTTT.

The chain combines TRBV2 with TRBJ1-2; 9 bases match TRBD1. Trimming took 9 bases from V and 4 from J; bases not matched to a gene: 9. The CDR3 extends over 14 amino acids. CDR1 is SNHLY, CDR2 FYNNEI, per germline. CDR3 protein: CASNEWTGVYGYTF. DNA for the CDR3: TGTGCCAGTAACGAATGGACAGGGGTCTATGGCTACACCTTC.

The chain couples TRBV21-1 to TRBJ1-2. TRBV21-1 is a pseudogene segment. CDR3 length: 14 residues. This chain's CDR3 is CASSKDKGDYGYTF. The CDR3 nucleotides are TGTGCCAGCAGCAAAGACAAGGGAGACTATGGCTACACCTTC.

This clone has just a few counts. The genes are TRBV7-8 and TRBJ2-7; tentative D call: TRBD2 (6 bases). The CDR3 extends over 15 amino acids. The germline V gene encodes CDR1 SGHVS and CDR2 FQNEAQ. Trimming left V 4 bases short and J 2 bases short, with 15 bases between. Here the CDR3 reads CASSSEGGVTYEQYF. CDR3 DNA sequence: TGTGCCAGCAGCTCCGAGGGCGGGGTTACCTACGAGCAGTACTTC.